A single sample gave rise to the 14 T cell receptor beta chains below, sequenced in a study of blood T cell repertoires in COVID-19. TCRdb keeps only in-frame clones here, not all; method: immunoSEQ multiplex PCR. The data hold some 150,000 clones, with about 91% observed a single time. Sample: peripheral blood. The origin of the receptors is a woman aged 60-70 years with acute or convalescent COVID-19.

The chain couples TRBV28 to TRBJ1-3; D gene uncertain. With 4 bases removed from V and 12 bases from J, the gap between germline ends came to 16 bases. The CDR3 runs to 13 residues. The V gene's germline CDR1 is MDHEN and CDR2 SYDVKM. CDR3 loop: CASSSPSRKHIYF. The CDR3 nucleotides read TGTGCCAGCAGTTCCCCTTCGAGGAAACACATATATTTT.

The gene calls are TRBV12-5 and TRBJ1-2; D remains ambiguous. Deletions cut 0 bases from V and 4 bases from J, with 15 bases between. The CDR3 length is 16 residues. The V gene's germline CDR1 is LGHNT and CDR2 FRNRAP. This CDR3 is CASGLVVNSLSYGYTF. The CDR3 DNA sequence: TGTGCTAGTGGTTTGGTAGTGAACAGCTTAAGCTATGGCTACACCTTC.

The J gene is TRBJ2-7, the V gene TRBV2; a possible D gene is TRBD2 (7 bases). V lost 6 bases to trimming and J lost 4 bases, with 19 bases between them. CDR1 and CDR2 (germline): SNHLY, FYNNEI. The CDR3 consists of 15 residues. The CDR3 here is CASRDGGRTGYEQYF. The DNA for the CDR3 is TGTGCCAGCAGGGACGGGGGGCGGACGGGGTACGAGCAGTACTTC.

The genes are TRBV3-1 (or the pseudogene TRBV3-2) and TRBJ1-1; D perhaps matches TRBD1 (6 bases). This CDR3 comprises 17 residues. V gave up 0 bases and J gave up 3 bases, with 17 bases separating them. The germline V gene has CDR1 LGHDT and CDR2 YNNKEL (reference sequence). DNA for the CDR3: TGTGCCAGCAGCCAAGATCCTAGGGGGGGGAGGGACACTGAAGCTTTCTTT. It translates to CASSQDPRGGRDTEAFF.

The V and J genes are TRBV7-2 and TRBJ1-1, with D possibly matching TRBD1 (6 bases). The CDR3 length is 12 residues. Trimming shortened V by 3 bases and J by 6 bases, and 8 bases separated the two germline ends. In germline, CDR1 is SGHTA, CDR2 FQGNSA. CDR3 DNA: TGTGCCAGCAGCTTGGGGGCAGCTGAAGCTTTCTTT. It codes for CASSLGAAEAFF.

In this sample, this clone turned up a few times. V and J are TRBV6-5 and TRBJ1-2; tentatively, D is TRBD1 (6 bases). V lost 8 bases to trimming and J lost 7 bases, with 11 bases between them. CDR3 length: 11 amino acids. Germline CDR1 MNHEY, CDR2 SVGAGI. CDR3 sequence (DNA): TGTGCCAGCGGCTCAGGGGTTGGCTACACCTTC. It specifies CASGSGVGYTF.

J is TRBJ2-1 and V is TRBV11-2; 15 bases map to TRBD2. Germline CDR1 SGHAT, CDR2 FQNNGV. The CDR3 spans 16 residues. V lost 4 bases to trimming and J lost 10 bases; unmatched junction nucleotides: 8. The CDR3 is CASSSGLAGGLSEQFF. As DNA, the CDR3 is TGTGCCAGCAGCTCAGGACTAGCGGGGGGGCTATCCGAGCAGTTCTTC.

The chain is built from TRBV28 and TRBJ1-1; weak D call: TRBD1 (5 bases). V lost 8 bases, J lost 0 bases, and 16 bases lay in between. The CDR3 spans 15 residues. The germline V gene has CDR1 MDHEN and CDR2 SYDVKM. This CDR3 reads CASHPSTAMNTEAFF. For the CDR3, the DNA is TGTGCCAGCCACCCTTCGACAGCTATGAACACTGAAGCTTTCTTT.

This clone was recorded once. The chain carries TRBV7-9 and TRBJ1-3; 10 bases align to TRBD1. The length of the CDR3 is 17 residues. Trimming at V came to 5 bases and at J to 2 bases, leaving 9 bases not matched to a gene. Germline values: CDR1 SEHNR, CDR2 FQNEAQ (reference sequence). The CDR3 is CASSPAGTGATGNTIYF. The CDR3 coding sequence is TGTGCCAGCAGCCCAGCCGGGACAGGGGCCACTGGAAACACCATATATTTT.

This sequence joins TRBV27 and TRBJ1-5, with a possible D match to TRBD1 (6 bases). Deletions cut 3 bases from V and 5 bases from J, with 11 bases between. Per the germline V gene, CDR1 is MNHEY and CDR2 is SMNVEV (reference sequence). This CDR3 has 14 residues. The CDR3 loop is CASSFRGGHQPQHF. CDR3 coding DNA: TGTGCCAGCAGTTTTCGGGGGGGCCATCAGCCCCAGCATTTT.

As regards this clone: One junction end disagrees with the germline gene, perhaps due to a read error. V and J are TRBV7-7 and TRBJ2-3; the D gene is possibly TRBD1 (6 bases). The CDR3 loop spans 15 amino acids. Germline CDR1 and CDR2: SSHAT and FNYEAQ (reference sequence). The CDR3, as DNA: TGTGCTAGCAGCGCCCTAAGGGGGAATACAGATACGCAGTATTTT. It encodes CASSALRGNTDTQYF. Variable domain in full (rest from reference TRBV7-7 and TRBJ2-3): GAGVSQSPRYKVTKRGQDVTLRCDPISSHATLYWYQQALGQGPEFLTYFNYEAQPDKSGLPSDRFSAERPEGSISTLTIQRTEQRDSAMYRCASSALRGNTDTQYFGPGTRLTVL.

The rearrangement uses TRBV6-2 or TRBV6-3 and TRBJ1-4, with a tentative D call TRBD1 (6 bases). The CDR3 totals 15 residues. Trimming shortened V by 5 bases and J by 0 bases, and 10 bases separated the two germline ends. CDR1 MNHEY and CDR2 SVGEGT come from the germline V gene. CDR3 amino acids: CASSDYRATNEKLFF. The CDR3 region has the DNA TGTGCCAGCAGTGACTACAGGGCAACTAATGAAAAACTGTTTTTT.

This chain links TRBV7-2 with TRBJ1-2; D not resolved. Germline lookup yields CDR1 SGHTA and CDR2 FQGNSA. The CDR3 totals 13 residues. Trimming took 2 bases from V and 8 from J, leaving 12 bases between them. The CDR3 is CASSLPLERGYTF. DNA for the CDR3: TGTGCCAGCAGCTTACCCTTAGAGAGGGGCTACACCTTC.

The chain is built from TRBV28 and TRBJ1-4; D is uncertain. V was shortened by 8 bases and J by 5 bases, with 3 bases between the two germline ends. This CDR3 spans 10 amino acids. Germline lookup yields CDR1 MDHEN and CDR2 SYDVKM. Here the CDR3 reads CASANEKLFF. The CDR3 coding sequence is TGTGCCAGCGCGAATGAAAAACTGTTTTTT.